Sequencing of this T cell receptor beta chain was carried out in a study of blood T cell repertoires in COVID-19. In the study overall: Donors in the United States, Italy and Spain gave samples during acute or convalescent COVID-19. Sample material is recorded as cDNA or gDNA derived from T cells, B-cell-depleted T cells, or PBMCs.

Germline-derived CDR1 and CDR2 are SGHRS and YFSETQ. The junction had 11 bases not matched to a gene; V was cut back by 2 bases and J by 6 bases. The CDR3 runs 16 residues. This clone was detected only a few times. Methods used by the authors: Scientists estimated how many nucleated cells there were by amplifying reference gene primers. Produced via immunoSEQ multiplex PCR; TCRdb's table is partial and in-frame only. V, J and clone size are those of that table, while D and trimming were read from the DNA. The repertoire holds some 150,000 clones, with 80% to 90% as singletons. The receptor's source is a woman between 45 and 65 years old in a cohort sampled during active or convalescent COVID-19. The V and J genes are TRBV5-1 and TRBJ2-3; 8 bases match TRBD2. Source material: peripheral blood. CDR3 coding DNA: TGCGCCAGCAGCTTTAACGGGGGGGCGTTGAGGGATACGCAGTATTTT. Translated: CASSFNGGALRDTQYF. Together with reference TRBV5-1 and TRBJ2-3, the CDR3 gives the full variable domain: KAGVTQTPRYLIKTRGQQVTLSCSPISGHRSVSWYQQTPGQGLQFLFEYFSETQRNKGNFPGRFSGRQFSNSRSEMNVSTLELGDSALYLCASSFNGGALRDTQYFGPGTRLTVL.